Shown below are 5 T cell receptor beta chains from a single sample sequenced in a study of cytomegalovirus exposure and HLA in healthy donors. The PCR made use of 60 Vbeta and 13 Jbeta primers. Assay: immunoSEQ multiplex PCR; the TCRdb copy retains only in-frame clones and omits some. The sample yields approximately 300,000 clones, 84% seen once. Input material: PBMCs. These receptors were obtained from a middle-aged woman in good health and CMV-seropositive.

The V gene is TRBV10-3, the J gene TRBJ1-1; possible D gene TRBD1, 6 bases. The V end was cut by 3 bases, the J end by 3 bases, with 11 bases between. The CDR3 totals 14 residues. The germline gives CDR1 ENHRY, CDR2 SYGVKD. The CDR3 DNA follows: TGTGCCATCAGTGAACAGGGACAACACACTGAAGCTTTCTTT. Its protein product is CAISEQGQHTEAFF.

The chain carries TRBV5-4 and TRBJ1-6, with a possible D match to TRBD1 (5 bases). This CDR3 comprises 16 residues. From germline, CDR1 is SGHNT and CDR2 YYREEE (reference sequence). Trimming shortened V by 0 bases and J by 8 bases, and 15 bases separated the two germline ends. The CDR3 nucleotides are TGTGCCAGCAGCTTGGCAGGGAGGAAAAGAGATTCACCCCTCCACTTT. Translating it yields CASSLAGRKRDSPLHF.

The chain carries TRBV4-3 and TRBJ2-1, with D possibly being TRBD1 (6 bases). The V end was cut by 0 bases, the J end by 10 bases, with 13 bases between. This CDR3 comprises 14 residues. The V gene's germline CDR1 is LGHNA and CDR2 YSLEER. The CDR3 sequence is CASSQEEGEREQFF. CDR3 DNA sequence: TGCGCCAGCAGCCAAGAAGAGGGGGAGCGGGAGCAGTTCTTC.

The chain recombines TRBV9 with TRBJ1-2; D is possibly TRBD1 (5 bases). Germline CDR1 reads SGDLS; CDR2 reads YYNGEE. V was clipped by 2 bases and J by 6 bases, with 17 bases between them. CDR3 length: 15 amino acids. CDR3 sequence: CASSVYRDSNNGYTF. The CDR3 DNA is TGTGCCAGCAGCGTGTATAGGGACTCGAACAATGGCTACACCTTC.

The chain carries TRBV11-3 and TRBJ2-7, with 10 nucleotides matching TRBD2. The CDR3 has 14 residues. Germline CDR1 reads SGHNT; CDR2 reads YENEEA. With 5 bases clipped from V and 7 bases from J, the junction kept 8 bases outside the gene matches. CDR3 sequence (DNA): TGTGCCAGCAGCCCATACCTAGCGGGAGTAGAGCAGTACTTC. This encodes CASSPYLAGVEQYF.